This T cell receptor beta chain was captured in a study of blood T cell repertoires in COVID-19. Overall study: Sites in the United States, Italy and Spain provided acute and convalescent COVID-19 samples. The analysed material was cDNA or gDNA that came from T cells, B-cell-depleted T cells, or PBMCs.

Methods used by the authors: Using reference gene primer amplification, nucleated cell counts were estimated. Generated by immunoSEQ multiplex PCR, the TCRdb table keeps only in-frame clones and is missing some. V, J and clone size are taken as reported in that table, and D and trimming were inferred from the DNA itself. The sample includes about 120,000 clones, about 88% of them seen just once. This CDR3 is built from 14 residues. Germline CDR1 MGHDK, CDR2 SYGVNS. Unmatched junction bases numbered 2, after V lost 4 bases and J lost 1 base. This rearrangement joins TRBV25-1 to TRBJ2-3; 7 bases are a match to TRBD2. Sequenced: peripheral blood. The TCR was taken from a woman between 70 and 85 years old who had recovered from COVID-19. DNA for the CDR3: TGTGCCAGCAGTGCCACTAGCGGCACAGATACGCAGTATTTT. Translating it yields CASSATSGTDTQYF.